This is a list of T cell receptor beta chains from one sample in a study of T cell repertoires in cytomegalovirus infection. No antigen has been identified for these receptors. TCRdb independently ran MiXCR on the reads; one entry per CDR3 protein. The sample has 90,000 to 130,000 distinct CDR3 sequences, 9.5% to 13% seen once; the top ten hold approximately 30%. The sequenced sample consisted of PBMCs, sequenced either directly or after in vitro stimulation (not recorded which). The receptors derive from a human donor in good health (CMV status not recorded). Some clones in this sample may be carry-over from other donors' samples. Both conserved end residues are part of each CDR3. A D gene is named only where the DNA matches it firmly. Only part of the rows carry a size: once, few, many, or a class if the clone is expanded.

clone_size j_call v_call d_call cdr3_nt cdr3_aa
many TRBJ2-4 TRBV19 TRBD1 TGTGCCAGTAGTCCCGGACAGGGGGAAGCCAAAAACATTCAGTACTTC CASSPGQGEAKNIQYF
NA TRBJ2-3 TRBV19 NA TGTGCCAGTAGTACCAGGACAGCCCACAGCACAGATACGCAGTATTTT CASSTRTAHSTDTQYF
NA TRBJ2-5 TRBV10-3 NA TGTGCCATCAGTGAGGGGACCCAATACAGGGTTCCCCTTATATCTCGAGAGACCCAGTACTTC CAISEGTQYRVPLISRETQYF
few TRBJ2-3 TRBV5-4 NA TGTGCCAGCAGACCAGATCTCTACCTGCAGGATACGCAGTATTTT CASRPDLYLQDTQYF
NA TRBJ2-1 TRBV13 NA TGTGCCAGCACCAAAGGGGGAGGATCCTACAATGAGCAGTTCTTC CASTKGGGSYNEQFF
many TRBJ2-2 TRBV28 NA TGTGCCAGCAGTTCTTCAGGAGATCACACCGGGGAGCTGTTTTTT CASSSSGDHTGELFF
few TRBJ2-1 TRBV12-3/TRBV12-4 NA TGTGCCAGCAGTTTAACCCGGGTCTTGGCACGTAAGGAGCAGTTCTTC CASSLTRVLARKEQFF
many TRBJ1-1 TRBV12-3/TRBV12-4 NA TGTGCCAGCAGTTTACGACAGATACCCTATGAAGCTTTCTTT CASSLRQIPYEAFF
many TRBJ2-1 TRBV6-2/TRBV6-3 TRBD2 TGTGCCAGCCAGTTAGGTTCGCGGGAGACAGAGGAGCAGTTCTTC CASQLGSRETEEQFF
many TRBJ2-3 TRBV12-3/TRBV12-4 NA TGTGCCAGCACCTTGGGTAAGGGCCCTAGCACAGATACGCAGTATTTT CASTLGKGPSTDTQYF
few TRBJ2-1 TRBV28 TRBD2 TGTGCCAGCAGTGGACTAGCGGGAGTTTCCTACAATGAGCAGTTCTTC CASSGLAGVSYNEQFF
many TRBJ2-7 TRBV7-2 NA TGTGCCAGCAGCTTAGAAGTCGGCAACCCCTTACACTACGAGCAGTACTTC CASSLEVGNPLHYEQYF
NA TRBJ2-3 TRBV27 TRBD1 TGTGCCAGCAGTTTAAGGGGGCGGTTGGAGAATACGCAGTATTTT CASSLRGRLENTQYF
NA TRBJ2-2 TRBV18 NA TGTGCCAGCTCACCAAGGGAAACCGGGGAGCTGTTTTTT CASSPRETGELFF
many TRBJ1-1 TRBV7-2 NA TGTGCCAGCAGCTCGACCGCAGTGAACACTGAAGCTTTCTTT CASSSTAVNTEAFF
many TRBJ1-2 TRBV7-3 NA TGTGCCAGCAGCTTATCACAGGGTAATGGCTACACCTTC CASSLSQGNGYTF
many TRBJ1-5 TRBV7-2 NA TGTGCCAGCAGCTTATCAGCCCAGACCAATCAGCCCCAGCATTTT CASSLSAQTNQPQHF
few TRBJ2-5 TRBV9 NA TGTGCCAGCAGCGTAGGTAGGGGCCAAGAGACCCAGTACTTC CASSVGRGQETQYF
many TRBJ1-1 TRBV28 NA TGTGCCAGCAGTTTGGTCAGAAGCACTGAAGCTTTCTTT CASSLVRSTEAFF
few TRBJ2-3 TRBV5-1 TRBD2 TGCGCCAGCAGCTTGGGACTAGCGGGAAGAGATACGCAGTATTTT CASSLGLAGRDTQYF
NA TRBJ1-5 TRBV7-6 NA TGTGCCAGCAGCTCGACAGCAAGCAATCAGCCCCAGCATTTT CASSSTASNQPQHF
many TRBJ2-5 TRBV20-1 NA TGCAGTGCTAGACCGCCACGGGACACGGACCAAGAGACCCAGTACTTC CSARPPRDTDQETQYF
few TRBJ2-2 TRBV5-1 TRBD2 TGCGCCAGCATCAATTTAGCGGGAGCGACCGGGGAGCTGTTTTTT CASINLAGATGELFF
few TRBJ2-2 TRBV7-3 TRBD2 TGTGCCAGCAGCCCCGGGTCGGGGACTAGTTTAGCCGGGGAGCTGTTTTTT CASSPGSGTSLAGELFF
many TRBJ2-1 TRBV4-1 NA TGCGCCAGCAGCCAAGACCCTTCGAGGGGGAATGAGCAGTTCTTC CASSQDPSRGNEQFF
many TRBJ2-1 TRBV5-4 NA TGTGCCAGCAGCTTGGCCCACAATGAGCAGTTCTTC CASSLAHNEQFF
many TRBJ2-4 TRBV7-2 NA TGTGCCAGCAGCTTCGATTCAACAGAAGCCAAAAACATTCAGTACTTC CASSFDSTEAKNIQYF
NA TRBJ2-2 TRBV29-1 NA TGCAGCGCCCGGGCCCTGGGCGCCGGGGAGCTGTTTTTT CSARALGAGELFF
NA TRBJ2-1 TRBV19 NA TGTGCCAGTAGTATAAAGTACCCCGTCGATGAGCAGTTCTTC CASSIKYPVDEQFF
many TRBJ1-5 TRBV4-3 TRBD1 TGCGCCAGCAGCCCCGACAGGGGAAGCCAGCCCCAGCATTTT CASSPDRGSQPQHF
few TRBJ2-3 TRBV12-3/TRBV12-4 TRBD2 TGTGCCAGCAGTTTAAGGACTAGCCCAGGCGGCACAGATACGCAGTATTTT CASSLRTSPGGTDTQYF
few TRBJ2-5 TRBV10-3 TRBD2 TGTGCCATCAGTGATGGTAGCGGGAGGGCGCGGTTTTCGGAGACCCAGTACTTC CAISDGSGRARFSETQYF
few TRBJ2-2 TRBV30 NA TGTGCCTGGAGTGTACCTTCCCCTGGATCCGGGGAGCTGTTTTTT CAWSVPSPGSGELFF
NA TRBJ2-1 TRBV20-1 NA TGCAGTGCTAGGGTGTGGGAAGATGAGCAGTTCTTC CSARVWEDEQFF
NA TRBJ2-1 TRBV30 NA TGTGCCTGGAGCTCGTCCGGACCTTTTGAGCAGTTCTTC CAWSSSGPFEQFF
many TRBJ2-5 TRBV7-9 TRBD1 TGTGCCAGCAGCTTGATGGACAGGAGGCTTCGGGAGACCCAGTACTTC CASSLMDRRLRETQYF
many TRBJ2-2 TRBV7-2 NA TGTGCCAGCAGCGCAGCCAATTACTGGACCGGGGAGCTGTTTTTT CASSAANYWTGELFF
many TRBJ2-5 TRBV28 TRBD1 TGTGCCAGCAGTTTAAGTAGGGGGCGAGAGACCCAGTACTTC CASSLSRGRETQYF
many TRBJ2-1 TRBV28 NA TGTGCCAGCAGTTTAATCGGAGGGATTGGGTACAATGAGCAGTTCTTC CASSLIGGIGYNEQFF
few TRBJ2-5 TRBV30 TRBD2 TGTGCCTGGAGTGTAGCGGGAGGCTACCCGGAGACCCAGTACTTC CAWSVAGGYPETQYF
few TRBJ1-2 TRBV12-3/TRBV12-4 NA TGTGCCAGCAGTTTAGCGCGGCGGTTAACCTATGGCTACACCTTC CASSLARRLTYGYTF
many TRBJ2-3 TRBV7-2 TRBD2 TGTGCCAGCAGCTTAAACCCTAGCGGGAGGACAGATACGCAGTATTTT CASSLNPSGRTDTQYF
many TRBJ2-1 TRBV4-2 TRBD2 TGTGCCAGCAGCCAAGTACTTGCGGGAGGGCCCAATGAGCAGTTCTTC CASSQVLAGGPNEQFF
many TRBJ1-1 TRBV10-3 NA TGTGCCATCAGTGACCCACAACTTATGAACACTGAAGCTTTCTTT CAISDPQLMNTEAFF
many TRBJ2-3 TRBV19 NA TGTGCCAGTAGTATAGGGGAACCAGATACGCAGTATTTT CASSIGEPDTQYF
NA TRBJ1-2 TRBV28 TRBD1 TGTGCCAGCAGTACCCGGACAGGGGACGACTATGGCTACACCTTC CASSTRTGDDYGYTF
NA TRBJ1-2 TRBV30 NA TGTGCCTGGAGTGTACGAGGAAGCTATGGCTACACCTTC CAWSVRGSYGYTF
many TRBJ2-7 TRBV28 TRBD2 TGTGCCAGCAGTTTCCCGGGACTAGCGGAATCCTCCTACGAGCAGTACTTC CASSFPGLAESSYEQYF
many TRBJ1-1 TRBV5-1 NA TGCGCCAGCAGCTTGAGTTTGGTGGGTCAGAACACTGAAGCTTTCTTT CASSLSLVGQNTEAFF
many TRBJ2-7 TRBV12-3/TRBV12-4 TRBD1 TGTGCCAGCAGTTCATCCGGGACAGGGATCTCCTACGAGCAGTACTTC CASSSSGTGISYEQYF
few TRBJ2-7 TRBV10-3 TRBD1 TGTGCCATCAGACCTGACAGGGATCCTTACGAGCAGTACTTC CAIRPDRDPYEQYF